This T cell receptor (beta chain) was identified in a study of neurological immune-mediated disorders. General study findings and limits: The most TCR clonal expansion was seen in HTLV-1-associated myelopathy, and the least was seen in multiple sclerosis, which fell below healthy controls.

The cDNA was synthesized by 5'RACE incorporating 10-nucleotide random UMIs. TCRdb re-called the 5' RACE reads with MiXCR, one entry per CDR3 protein. This table has roughly 80,000 distinct CDR3 sequences, 10% appearing once. V lost 6 bases to trimming and J lost 7 bases; unmatched junction nucleotides: 4. CDR3 length: 13 residues. The table lists this clonotype with many counts. Its matching antigen is unknown. Healthy controls comprised blood bank volunteers in Maryland, USA. This clonotype was obtained from a man aged 40-49 years in good health. This chain uses TRBV12-3 or TRBV12-4 with TRBJ2-5, with TRBD2 matching 11 bases. The sequencing sample was made of PBMCs. The CDR3 region is CASRTSGGSTQYF. The CDR3 nucleotides read TGTGCCAGCAGAACTAGCGGGGGTTCGACCCAGTACTTC.